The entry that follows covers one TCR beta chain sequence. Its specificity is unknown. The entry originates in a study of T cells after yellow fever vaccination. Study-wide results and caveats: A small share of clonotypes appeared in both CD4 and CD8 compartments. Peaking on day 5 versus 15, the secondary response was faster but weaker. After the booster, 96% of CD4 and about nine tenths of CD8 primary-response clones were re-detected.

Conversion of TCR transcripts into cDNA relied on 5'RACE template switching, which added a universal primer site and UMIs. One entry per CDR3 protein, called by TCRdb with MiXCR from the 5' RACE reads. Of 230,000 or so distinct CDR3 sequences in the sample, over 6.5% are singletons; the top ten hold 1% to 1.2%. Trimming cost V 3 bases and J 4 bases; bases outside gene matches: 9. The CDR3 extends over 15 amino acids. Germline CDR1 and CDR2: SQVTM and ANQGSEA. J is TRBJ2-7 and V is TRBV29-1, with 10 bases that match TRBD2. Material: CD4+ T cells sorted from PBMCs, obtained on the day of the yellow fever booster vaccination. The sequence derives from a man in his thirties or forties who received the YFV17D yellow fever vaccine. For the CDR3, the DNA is TGCAGCGTTGAGGCTAGCGGGAGTCGTCTGTACGAGCAGTACTTC. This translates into CSVEASGSRLYEQYF.